This T cell receptor beta chain was recovered during a study of shared clonotypes between healthy human individuals. Clones were sequenced by immunoSEQ multiplex PCR, and TCRdb holds only the in-frame ones, with some missing. Found here are a few million clones, over 85% of them singletons; the top ten hold about 0.13%. Recent vaccinations or acute infections were absent in the healthy HIV-negative adult donors. V dropped 1 base and J dropped 0; count of bases not matched to a gene: 10. CDR3 length: 18 amino acids. CDR1 is SGHRS, CDR2 YFSETQ, per germline. V is TRBV5-1 and J is TRBJ2-3, with TRBD2 identical over 8 bases. This receptor was identified in a man in his late teens or twenties in good health. The source material was naive CD4+ T cells sorted from blood. Subset described: CD45RA+ positively selected. CDR3 nucleotides: TGCGCCAGCAGCTTGACGGGAGGGTTCCCCTCTAGCACAGATACGCAGTATTTT. Its translation is CASSLTGGFPSSTDTQYF. The full variable domain, in which reference TRBV5-1 and TRBJ2-3 provide the parts outside the CDR3, is KAGVTQTPRYLIKTRGQQVTLSCSPISGHRSVSWYQQTPGQGLQFLFEYFSETQRNKGNFPGRFSGRQFSNSRSEMNVSTLELGDSALYLCASSLTGGFPSSTDTQYFGPGTRLTVL.